This is a list of T cell receptor beta chains from one sample in a study of blood T cell repertoires in COVID-19. Profiled with immunoSEQ multiplex PCR; TCRdb holds only in-frame clones, not every one. This table holds over 250,000 clones, around 84% found once. The sequenced sample was PBMCs or T cells enriched from blood (not recorded which). Receptors originate from a man aged 30 to 45 with acute COVID-19. CDR3s include the opening cysteine and the closing phenylalanine or tryptophan. Each record gives: CDR3 protein, J gene, V gene, clone size. Clone size appears in some rows only: once, few, many, or a class for an expanded clone.

CDR3: CASSNREKLFF
J: TRBJ1-4
V: TRBV12-3/TRBV12-4
size: NA

CDR3: CASSDRGTEAFF
J: TRBJ1-1
V: TRBV25-1
size: NA

CDR3: CASSGDRKDQPQHF
J: TRBJ1-5
V: TRBV18
size: few

CDR3: CASSFPQEKLFF
J: TRBJ1-4
V: TRBV5-4
size: once

CDR3: CASSYVSSGIPDEQFF
J: TRBJ2-1
V: TRBV6-5
size: few

CDR3: CATGRAVEAFF
J: TRBJ1-1
V: TRBV12-3/TRBV12-4
size: once

CDR3: CASSLAAGKNTEAFF
J: TRBJ1-1
V: TRBV7-9
size: NA

CDR3: CASNSGQGAVYGYTF
J: TRBJ1-2
V: TRBV28
size: once

CDR3: CAGTTGGAYGYTF
J: TRBJ1-2
V: TRBV12-3/TRBV12-4
size: NA

CDR3: CASSYAGGPYNEQFF
J: TRBJ2-1
V: TRBV6-5
size: once

CDR3: CASKTGDRVNYGYTF
J: TRBJ1-2
V: TRBV5-4
size: few

CDR3: CASSFQFGGREGDTQYF
J: TRBJ2-3
V: TRBV5-6
size: NA

CDR3: CASSLRDSPLHF
J: TRBJ1-6
V: TRBV19
size: NA

CDR3: CASSVDLDTQYF
J: TRBJ2-3
V: TRBV9
size: NA

CDR3: CASSLGAGGTGQPQHF
J: TRBJ1-5
V: TRBV5-1
size: once

CDR3: CASSNSGQRGYTF
J: TRBJ1-2
V: TRBV6-5
size: once

CDR3: CASSSPGSAGGETQYF
J: TRBJ2-5
V: TRBV6-5
size: NA

CDR3: CASSVRQGAGYGYTF
J: TRBJ1-2
V: TRBV25-1
size: NA

CDR3: CASSFGGIDTEAFF
J: TRBJ1-1
V: TRBV5-1
size: NA

CDR3: CASSTHEFPSSPLHF
J: TRBJ1-6
V: TRBV5-5
size: few

CDR3: CASSLGTGALNTEAFF
J: TRBJ1-1
V: TRBV9
size: once

CDR3: CASSLADSQETQYF
J: TRBJ2-5
V: TRBV11-3
size: NA

CDR3: CASRESGGVTGELFF
J: TRBJ2-2
V: TRBV11-2
size: NA

CDR3: CASSRLASGADTQYF
J: TRBJ2-3
V: TRBV4-3
size: NA

CDR3: CASSRVARDTQYF
J: TRBJ2-3
V: TRBV9
size: NA

CDR3: CASSTEALGNTIYF
J: TRBJ1-3
V: TRBV6-2/TRBV6-3
size: NA

CDR3: CASSHQAGRGTEAFF
J: TRBJ1-1
V: TRBV25-1
size: few

CDR3: CASSLIGNTDTQYF
J: TRBJ2-3
V: TRBV28
size: NA

CDR3: CASSTIGRIGDSLNTEAFF
J: TRBJ1-1
V: TRBV28
size: NA

CDR3: CASSQDSYTQYF
J: TRBJ2-3
V: TRBV3-1/TRBV3-2
size: NA

CDR3: CASSPEGVDGYTF
J: TRBJ1-2
V: TRBV5-1
size: few

CDR3: CASSFASGRNEQFF
J: TRBJ2-1
V: TRBV12-1
size: few

CDR3: CASRPSSGGYNEQFF
J: TRBJ2-1
V: TRBV7-8
size: NA

CDR3: CASSPRTGEFERYGYTF
J: TRBJ1-2
V: TRBV9
size: NA

CDR3: CASTGQGVSQPQHF
J: TRBJ1-5
V: TRBV2
size: NA

CDR3: CASSPASSYNEQFF
J: TRBJ2-1
V: TRBV18
size: NA

CDR3: CASSPGLYGYTF
J: TRBJ1-2
V: TRBV6-5
size: NA

CDR3: CATSDPGQGMGNEQFF
J: TRBJ2-1
V: TRBV24-1
size: NA

CDR3: CASSYSSIADTQYF
J: TRBJ2-3
V: TRBV6-2/TRBV6-3
size: NA

CDR3: CASSIGTARNQPQHF
J: TRBJ1-5
V: TRBV7-9
size: NA

CDR3: CASSQGEGARIHQPQHF
J: TRBJ1-5
V: TRBV3-1/TRBV3-2
size: NA

CDR3: CASSQSGANYGYTF
J: TRBJ1-2
V: TRBV14
size: NA

CDR3: CASTMGQTNTEAFF
J: TRBJ1-1
V: TRBV7-9
size: NA

CDR3: CASSQIMQGSGEQFF
J: TRBJ2-1
V: TRBV14
size: NA

CDR3: CASSVGPAGGPGRDTQYF
J: TRBJ2-3
V: TRBV9
size: NA

CDR3: CASSLGRNYGYTF
J: TRBJ1-2
V: TRBV27
size: NA